Only a few counts were recorded for the clone carrying this T cell receptor beta chain. Its antigen is undetermined. The sample originates from a study of T cells after yellow fever vaccination. A 5'RACE template-switching step, the method used to make TCR cDNA, added a universal primer site and UMIs. Via MiXCR, TCRdb re-called the 5' RACE reads, giving one row per CDR3 protein. Of around 330,000 distinct CDR3 sequences in the sample, 3.6% were seen once. Points from the study as a whole: At around 96% for CD4 and around 91% for CD8, most primary-vaccination clones showed up again after the booster. Although the secondary response was weaker, it peaked faster, at day 5 versus 15.

Sequencing was performed on PBMCs, taken on the day of the yellow fever booster vaccination. The sequence was obtained from a man between 18 and 35 years old who received the YFV17D yellow fever vaccine.

The CDR3 here is CASSKEPGPDTGSNEQFF. The DNA of the CDR3 is TGTGCCAGCAGCAAAGAACCGGGTCCGGACACAGGTTCCAATGAGCAGTTCTTC. This rearrangement joins TRBV21-1 to TRBJ2-1; the D call of TRBD1 is as the table states it, not checked on the DNA. TRBV21-1 corresponds to a pseudogene. This CDR3 contains 18 residues.